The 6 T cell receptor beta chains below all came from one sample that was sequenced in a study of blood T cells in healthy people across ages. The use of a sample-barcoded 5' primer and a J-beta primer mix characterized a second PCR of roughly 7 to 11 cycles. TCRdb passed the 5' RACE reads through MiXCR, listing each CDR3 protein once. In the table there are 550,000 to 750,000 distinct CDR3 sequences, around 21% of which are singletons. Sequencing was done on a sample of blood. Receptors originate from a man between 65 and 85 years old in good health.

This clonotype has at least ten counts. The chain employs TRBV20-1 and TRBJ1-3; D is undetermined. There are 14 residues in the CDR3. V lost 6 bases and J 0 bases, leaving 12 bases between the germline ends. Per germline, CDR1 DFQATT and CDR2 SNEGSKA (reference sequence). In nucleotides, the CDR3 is TGCAGTGCCAGGTCAGGCTACTCTGGAAACACCATATATTTT. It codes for CSARSGYSGNTIYF.

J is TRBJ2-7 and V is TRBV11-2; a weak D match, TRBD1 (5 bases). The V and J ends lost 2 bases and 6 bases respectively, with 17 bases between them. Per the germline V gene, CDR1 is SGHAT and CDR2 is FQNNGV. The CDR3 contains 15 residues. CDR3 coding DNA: TGTGCCAGCAGCTTACTAAGGGGCCAAACTGGCGAGCAGTACTTC. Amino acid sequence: CASSLLRGQTGEQYF.

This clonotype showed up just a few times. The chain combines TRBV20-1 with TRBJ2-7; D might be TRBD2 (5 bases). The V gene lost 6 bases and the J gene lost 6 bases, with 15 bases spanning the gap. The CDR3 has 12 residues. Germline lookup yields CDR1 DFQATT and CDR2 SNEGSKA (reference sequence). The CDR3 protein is CSARRTSIEQYF. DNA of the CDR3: TGCAGTGCGAGAAGAACTAGTATCGAGCAGTACTTC.

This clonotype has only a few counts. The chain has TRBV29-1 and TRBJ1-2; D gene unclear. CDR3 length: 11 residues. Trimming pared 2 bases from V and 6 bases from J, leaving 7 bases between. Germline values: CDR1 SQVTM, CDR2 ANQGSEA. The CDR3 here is CSVESEDGYTF. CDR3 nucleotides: TGCAGCGTTGAATCGGAGGATGGCTACACCTTC.

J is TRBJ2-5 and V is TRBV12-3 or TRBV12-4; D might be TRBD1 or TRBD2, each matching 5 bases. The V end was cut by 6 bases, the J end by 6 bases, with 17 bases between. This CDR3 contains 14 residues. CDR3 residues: CASSPGLGEKTQYF. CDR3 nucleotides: TGTGCCAGCAGCCCAGGACTGGGGGAAAAGACCCAGTACTTC.

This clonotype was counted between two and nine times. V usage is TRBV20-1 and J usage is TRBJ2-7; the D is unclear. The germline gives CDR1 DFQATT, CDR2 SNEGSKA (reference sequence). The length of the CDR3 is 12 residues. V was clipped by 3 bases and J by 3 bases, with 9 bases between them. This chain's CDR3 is CSASRQDYEQYF. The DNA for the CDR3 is TGCAGTGCTAGCCGCCAGGACTACGAGCAGTACTTC.